This T cell receptor (beta chain) originates from a study of T cell responses to AZD1222 COVID-19 vaccine. A note on this clone: Its target is unknown.

Whole-study results and caveats: The donor group comprised mostly white British people and more females; the analysis possibly underestimated clonal diversity.

From germline, CDR1 is SGHDN and CDR2 FVKESK. The CDR3 extends over 16 amino acids. The V and J ends lost 1 base and 2 bases respectively, with 13 bases between them. Data came from immunoSEQ multiplex PCR; TCRdb stores just in-frame clones and leaves some out. The sample contains 150,000 to 200,000 clones, 90% to 95% of which appear only once. This receptor was taken from an adult who received the AZD1222 COVID-19 vaccine. V is TRBV14 and J is TRBJ2-3; the D gene is possibly TRBD2 (6 bases). Here the sequenced sample was peripheral blood, taken 28 days after the second AZD1222 dose. The CDR3 DNA is TGTGCCAGCAGCCAAGCGGCTAGCGTTGACACAGATACGCAGTATTTT. Amino acid sequence: CASSQAASVDTDTQYF.